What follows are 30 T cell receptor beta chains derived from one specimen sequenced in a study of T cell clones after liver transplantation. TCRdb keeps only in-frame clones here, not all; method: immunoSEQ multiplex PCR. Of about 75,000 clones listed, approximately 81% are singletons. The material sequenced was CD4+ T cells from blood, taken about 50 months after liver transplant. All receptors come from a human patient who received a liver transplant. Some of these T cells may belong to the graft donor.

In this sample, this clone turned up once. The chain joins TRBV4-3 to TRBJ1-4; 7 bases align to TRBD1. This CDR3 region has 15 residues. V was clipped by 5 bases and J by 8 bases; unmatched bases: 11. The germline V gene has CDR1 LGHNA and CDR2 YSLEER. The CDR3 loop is CASSEARQGAEKLFF. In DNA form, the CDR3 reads TGCGCCAGCAGCGAGGCCCGACAGGGAGCCGAAAAACTGTTTTTT.

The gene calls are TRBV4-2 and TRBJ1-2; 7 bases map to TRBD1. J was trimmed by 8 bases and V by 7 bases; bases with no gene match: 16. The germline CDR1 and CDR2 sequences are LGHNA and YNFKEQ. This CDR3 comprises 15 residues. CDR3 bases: TGTGCCAGCACCTCCCTCCAGGGGGGGGGCGGGGGCTACACCTTC. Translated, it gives CASTSLQGGGGGYTF.

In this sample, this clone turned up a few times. Written as DNA, the CDR3 is TGTGCCAGCAGTTCCCCAGGAAGGGGGAACTATGGCTACACCTTC. As protein: CASSSPGRGNYGYTF. The chain has TRBV27 and TRBJ1-2, with D possibly TRBD1 on 6 matching bases. Trimming left V 4 bases short and J 2 bases short, with 14 bases between. Germline lookup yields CDR1 MNHEY and CDR2 SMNVEV (reference sequence). This CDR3 is 15 amino acids long.

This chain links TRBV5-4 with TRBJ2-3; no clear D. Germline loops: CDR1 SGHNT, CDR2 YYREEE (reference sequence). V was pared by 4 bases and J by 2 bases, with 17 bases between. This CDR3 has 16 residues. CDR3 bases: TGTGCCAGCAGCCCGGTGACGGCAGGTATCACAGATACGCAGTATTTT. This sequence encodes CASSPVTAGITDTQYF.

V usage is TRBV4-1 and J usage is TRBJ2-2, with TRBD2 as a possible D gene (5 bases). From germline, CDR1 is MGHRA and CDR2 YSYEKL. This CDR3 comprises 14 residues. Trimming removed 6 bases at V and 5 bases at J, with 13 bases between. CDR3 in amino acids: CASRRTEGTGELFF. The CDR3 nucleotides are TGCGCCAGCAGGCGTACTGAGGGAACCGGGGAGCTGTTTTTT.

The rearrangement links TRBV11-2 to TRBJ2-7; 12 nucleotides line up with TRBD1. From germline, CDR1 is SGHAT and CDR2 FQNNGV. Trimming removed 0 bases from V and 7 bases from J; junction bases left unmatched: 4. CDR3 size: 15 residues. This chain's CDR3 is CASSLEGTGGREQYF. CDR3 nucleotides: TGTGCCAGCAGCTTAGAAGGGACAGGGGGCCGGGAGCAGTACTTC.

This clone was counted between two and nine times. As DNA, the CDR3 is TGTGCCAGCAGCTTGGTTAGAAATCAGCCCCAGCATTTT. Protein product: CASSLVRNQPQHF. The chain is built from TRBV7-2 and TRBJ1-5; unclear D gene. CDR3 size: 13 residues. V was trimmed by 3 bases and J by 4 bases, leaving 7 bases between them. Germline V gene data show CDR1 as SGHTA and CDR2 as FQGNSA.

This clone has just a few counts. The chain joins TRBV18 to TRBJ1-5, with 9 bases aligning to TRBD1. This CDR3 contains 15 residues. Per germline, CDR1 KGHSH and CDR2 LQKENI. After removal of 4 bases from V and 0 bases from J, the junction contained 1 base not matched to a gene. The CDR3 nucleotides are TGTGCCAGCTCACAGGGACAGGGTAGCAATCAGCCCCAGCATTTT. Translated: CASSQGQGSNQPQHF.

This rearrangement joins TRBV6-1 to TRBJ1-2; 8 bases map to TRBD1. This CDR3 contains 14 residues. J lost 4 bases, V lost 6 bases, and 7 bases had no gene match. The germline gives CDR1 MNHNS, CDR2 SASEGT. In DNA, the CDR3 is TGTGCCAGCAGGTTGTCAGGGGGCAGCTATGGCTACACCTTC. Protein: CASRLSGGSYGYTF.

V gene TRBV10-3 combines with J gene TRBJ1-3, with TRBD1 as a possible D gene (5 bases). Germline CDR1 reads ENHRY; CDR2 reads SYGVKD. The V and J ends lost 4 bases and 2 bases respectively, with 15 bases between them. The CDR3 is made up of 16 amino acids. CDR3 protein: CAISGGLEGPGNTIYF. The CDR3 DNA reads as TGTGCCATCAGTGGGGGACTAGAGGGGCCTGGAAACACCATATATTTT.

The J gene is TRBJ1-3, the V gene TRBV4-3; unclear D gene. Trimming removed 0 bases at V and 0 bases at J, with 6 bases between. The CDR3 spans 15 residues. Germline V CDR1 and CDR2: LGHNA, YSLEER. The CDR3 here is CASSQEGRSGNTIYF. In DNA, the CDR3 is TGCGCCAGCAGCCAAGAGGGCCGCTCTGGAAACACCATATATTTT.

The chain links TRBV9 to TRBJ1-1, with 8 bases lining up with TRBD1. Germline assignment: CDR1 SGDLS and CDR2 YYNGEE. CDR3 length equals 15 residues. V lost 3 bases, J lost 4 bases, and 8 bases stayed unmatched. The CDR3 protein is CASSASHRGGTEAFF. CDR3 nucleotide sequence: TGTGCCAGCAGCGCCTCGCACAGGGGGGGCACTGAAGCTTTCTTT.

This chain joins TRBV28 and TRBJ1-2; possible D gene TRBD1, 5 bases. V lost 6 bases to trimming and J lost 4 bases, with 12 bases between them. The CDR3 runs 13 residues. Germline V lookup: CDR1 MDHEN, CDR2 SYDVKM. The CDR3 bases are TGTGCCAGCAGCCAGGACACTGCCTATGGCTACACCTTC. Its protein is CASSQDTAYGYTF.

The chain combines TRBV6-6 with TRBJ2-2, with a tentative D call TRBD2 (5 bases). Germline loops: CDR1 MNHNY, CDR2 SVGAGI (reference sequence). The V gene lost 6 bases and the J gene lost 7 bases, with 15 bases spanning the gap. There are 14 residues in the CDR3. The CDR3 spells CASRLDSAGGELFF. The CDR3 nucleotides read TGTGCCAGCAGACTGGACTCAGCCGGCGGGGAGCTGTTTTTT.

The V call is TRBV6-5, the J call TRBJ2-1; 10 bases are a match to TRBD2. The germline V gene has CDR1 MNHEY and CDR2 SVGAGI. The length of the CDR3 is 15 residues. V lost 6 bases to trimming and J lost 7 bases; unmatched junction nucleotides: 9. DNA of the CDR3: TGTGCCAGCAGAGGAAGCGGGGGGGCCGGTAATGAGCAGTTCTTC. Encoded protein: CASRGSGGAGNEQFF.

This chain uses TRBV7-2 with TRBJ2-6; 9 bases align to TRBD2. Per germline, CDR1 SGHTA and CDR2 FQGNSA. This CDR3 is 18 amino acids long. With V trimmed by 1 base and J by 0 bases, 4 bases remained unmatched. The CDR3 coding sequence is TGTGCCAGCAGCTTAGGACTAGCGGCGAGCTCTGGGGCCAACGTCCTGACTTTC. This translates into CASSLGLAASSGANVLTF.

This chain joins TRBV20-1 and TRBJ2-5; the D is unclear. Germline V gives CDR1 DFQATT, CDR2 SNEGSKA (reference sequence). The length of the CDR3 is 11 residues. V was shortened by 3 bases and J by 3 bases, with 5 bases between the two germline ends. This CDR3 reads CSASGKETQYF. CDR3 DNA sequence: TGCAGTGCTAGTGGTAAAGAGACCCAGTACTTC.

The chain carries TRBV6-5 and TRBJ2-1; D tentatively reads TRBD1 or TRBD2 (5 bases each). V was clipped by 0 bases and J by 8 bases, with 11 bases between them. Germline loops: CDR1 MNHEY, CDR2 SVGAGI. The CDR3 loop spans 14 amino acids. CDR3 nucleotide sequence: TGTGCCAGCAGTTACTCGAGGGGCCGGGATGAGCAGTTCTTC. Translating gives CASSYSRGRDEQFF.

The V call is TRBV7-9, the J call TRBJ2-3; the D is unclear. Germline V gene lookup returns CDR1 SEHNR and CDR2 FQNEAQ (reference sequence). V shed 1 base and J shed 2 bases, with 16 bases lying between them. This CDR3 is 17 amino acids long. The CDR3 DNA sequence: TGTGCCAGCAGCTTAGGTACCTCACGACCGAACACAGATACGCAGTATTTT. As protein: CASSLGTSRPNTDTQYF.

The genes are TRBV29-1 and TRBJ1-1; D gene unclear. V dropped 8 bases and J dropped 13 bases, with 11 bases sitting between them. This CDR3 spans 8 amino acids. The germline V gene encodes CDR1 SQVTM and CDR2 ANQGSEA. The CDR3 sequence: CSPPVDFF. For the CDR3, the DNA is TGCAGCCCCCCGGTTGATTTCTTT.

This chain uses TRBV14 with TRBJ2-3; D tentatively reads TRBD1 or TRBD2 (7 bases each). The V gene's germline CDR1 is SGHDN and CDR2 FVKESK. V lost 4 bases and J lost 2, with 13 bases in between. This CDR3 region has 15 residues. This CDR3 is CASSRGGGVTDTQYF. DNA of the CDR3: TGTGCCAGCAGCCGGGGAGGGGGCGTCACAGATACGCAGTATTTT.

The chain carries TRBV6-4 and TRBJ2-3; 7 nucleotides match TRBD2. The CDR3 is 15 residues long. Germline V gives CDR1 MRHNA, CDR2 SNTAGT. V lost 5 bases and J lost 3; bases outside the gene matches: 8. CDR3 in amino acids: CASSQGGSMTDTQYF. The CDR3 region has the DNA TGTGCCAGCAGTCAGGGCGGGAGTATGACAGATACGCAGTATTTT.

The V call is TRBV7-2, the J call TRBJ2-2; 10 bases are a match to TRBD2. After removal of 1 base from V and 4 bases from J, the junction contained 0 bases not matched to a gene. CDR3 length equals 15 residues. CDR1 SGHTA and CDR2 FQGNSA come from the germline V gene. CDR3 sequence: CASSLVAGGTGELFF. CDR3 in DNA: TGTGCCAGCAGCTTAGTAGCGGGGGGCACCGGGGAGCTGTTTTTT.

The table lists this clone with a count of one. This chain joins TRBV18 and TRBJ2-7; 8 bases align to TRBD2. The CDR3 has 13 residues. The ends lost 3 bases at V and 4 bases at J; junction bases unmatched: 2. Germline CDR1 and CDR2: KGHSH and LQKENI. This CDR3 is CASSPGGDYEQYF. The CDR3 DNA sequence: TGTGCCAGCTCACCCGGGGGGGATTACGAGCAGTACTTC.

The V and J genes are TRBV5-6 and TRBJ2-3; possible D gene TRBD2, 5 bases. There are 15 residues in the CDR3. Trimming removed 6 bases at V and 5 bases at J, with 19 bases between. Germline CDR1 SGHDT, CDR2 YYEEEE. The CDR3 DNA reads TGTGCCAGCAACTTCCTTTTGGAGGTGGTAGATACGCAGTATTTT. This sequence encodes CASNFLLEVVDTQYF. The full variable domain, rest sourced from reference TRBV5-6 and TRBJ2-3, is DAGVTQSPTHLIKTRGQQVTLRCSPKSGHDTVSWYQQALGQGPQFIFQYYEEEERQRGNFPDRFSGHQFPNYSSELNVNALLLGDSALYLCASNFLLEVVDTQYFGPGTRLTVL.

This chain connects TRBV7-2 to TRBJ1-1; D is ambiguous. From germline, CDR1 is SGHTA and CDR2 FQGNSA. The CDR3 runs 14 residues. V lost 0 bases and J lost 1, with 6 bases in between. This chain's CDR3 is CASSLAGSNTEAFF. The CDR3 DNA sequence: TGTGCCAGCAGCTTAGCGGGGTCGAACACTGAAGCTTTCTTT.

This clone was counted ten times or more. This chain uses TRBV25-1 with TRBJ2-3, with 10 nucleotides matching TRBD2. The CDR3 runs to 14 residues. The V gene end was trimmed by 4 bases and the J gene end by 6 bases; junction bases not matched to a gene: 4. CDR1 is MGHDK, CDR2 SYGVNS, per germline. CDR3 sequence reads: CASSASGGSDTQYF. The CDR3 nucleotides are TGTGCCAGCAGTGCTAGCGGGGGCTCCGATACGCAGTATTTT.

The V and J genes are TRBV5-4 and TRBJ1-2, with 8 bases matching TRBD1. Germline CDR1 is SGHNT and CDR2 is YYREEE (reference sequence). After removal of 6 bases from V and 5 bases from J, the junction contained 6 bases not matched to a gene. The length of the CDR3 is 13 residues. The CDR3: CASNIQGVYGYTF. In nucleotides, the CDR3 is TGTGCCAGCAACATACAGGGGGTATATGGCTACACCTTC.

CDR3 coding DNA: TGTGCCAGCAGCCGTCAAGAGACCCAGTACTTC. It specifies CASSRQETQYF. The V call is TRBV11-2, the J call TRBJ2-5, with D uncertain. The CDR3 spans 11 residues. Germline V gene sequence: CDR1 SGHAT, CDR2 FQNNGV. Between the trimmed V and J ends, which lost 5 bases and 2 bases, there was a span of 3 bases.

CDR3 nucleotide sequence: TGTGCCAGCAGGACGAACACCGGGGAGCTGTTTTTT. Translation: CASRTNTGELFF. The gene calls are TRBV9 and TRBJ2-2; D is unclear. Trimming removed 5 bases at V and 0 bases at J, with 2 bases between. This CDR3 comprises 12 residues. From germline, CDR1 is SGDLS and CDR2 YYNGEE.